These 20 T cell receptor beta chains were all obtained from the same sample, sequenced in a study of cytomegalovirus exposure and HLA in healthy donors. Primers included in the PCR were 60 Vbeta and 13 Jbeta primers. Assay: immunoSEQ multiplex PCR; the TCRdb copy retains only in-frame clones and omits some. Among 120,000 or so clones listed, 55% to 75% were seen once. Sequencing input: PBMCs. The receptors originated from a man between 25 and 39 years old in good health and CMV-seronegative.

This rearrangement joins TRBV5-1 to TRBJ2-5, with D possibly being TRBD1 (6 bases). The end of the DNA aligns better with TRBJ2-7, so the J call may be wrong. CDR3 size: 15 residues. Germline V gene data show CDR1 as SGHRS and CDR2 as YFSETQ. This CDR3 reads CASSLGWGPSDEQYF. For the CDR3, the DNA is TGCGCCAGCAGCTTGGGGTGGGGGCCGTCTGACGAGCAGTACTTC.

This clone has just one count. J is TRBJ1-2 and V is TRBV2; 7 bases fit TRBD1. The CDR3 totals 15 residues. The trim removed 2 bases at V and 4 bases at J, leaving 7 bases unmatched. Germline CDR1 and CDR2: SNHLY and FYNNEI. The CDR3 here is CASSERSRTGYGYTF. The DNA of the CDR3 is TGTGCCAGCAGTGAAAGGTCTCGGACAGGCTATGGCTACACCTTC.

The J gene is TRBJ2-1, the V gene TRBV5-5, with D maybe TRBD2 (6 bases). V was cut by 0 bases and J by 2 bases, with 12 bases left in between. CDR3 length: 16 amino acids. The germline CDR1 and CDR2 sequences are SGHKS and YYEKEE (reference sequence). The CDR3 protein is CASSLEEGGAYNEQFF. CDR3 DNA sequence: TGTGCCAGCAGCTTGGAGGAGGGCGGGGCCTACAATGAGCAGTTCTTC.

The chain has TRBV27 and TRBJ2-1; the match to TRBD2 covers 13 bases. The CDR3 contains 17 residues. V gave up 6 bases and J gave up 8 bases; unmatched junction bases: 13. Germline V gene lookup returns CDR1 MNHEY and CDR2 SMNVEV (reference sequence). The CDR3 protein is CASRLRSTSGGAHEQFF. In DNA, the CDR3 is TGTGCCAGCAGGTTACGATCTACTAGCGGGGGGGCACATGAGCAGTTCTTC.

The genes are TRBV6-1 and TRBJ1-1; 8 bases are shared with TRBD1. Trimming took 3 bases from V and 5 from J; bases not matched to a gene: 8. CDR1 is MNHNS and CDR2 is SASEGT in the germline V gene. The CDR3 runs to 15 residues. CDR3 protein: CASSEVDRAGTEAFF. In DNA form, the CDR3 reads TGTGCCAGCAGTGAGGTGGACAGGGCGGGTACTGAAGCTTTCTTT.

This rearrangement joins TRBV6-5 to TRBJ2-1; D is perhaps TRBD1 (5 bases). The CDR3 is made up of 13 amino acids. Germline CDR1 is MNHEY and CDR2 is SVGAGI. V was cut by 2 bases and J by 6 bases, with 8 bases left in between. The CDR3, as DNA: TGTGCCAGCAGTTACGGAAGGGGCAATGAGCAGTTCTTC. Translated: CASSYGRGNEQFF.

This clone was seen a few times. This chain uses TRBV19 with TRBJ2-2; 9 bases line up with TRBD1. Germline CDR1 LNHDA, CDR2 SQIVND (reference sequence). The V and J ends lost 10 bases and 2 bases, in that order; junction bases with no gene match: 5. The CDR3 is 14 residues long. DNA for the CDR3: TGTGCCACCCGGACAGGGGAAAACACCGGGGAGCTGTTTTTT. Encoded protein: CATRTGENTGELFF.

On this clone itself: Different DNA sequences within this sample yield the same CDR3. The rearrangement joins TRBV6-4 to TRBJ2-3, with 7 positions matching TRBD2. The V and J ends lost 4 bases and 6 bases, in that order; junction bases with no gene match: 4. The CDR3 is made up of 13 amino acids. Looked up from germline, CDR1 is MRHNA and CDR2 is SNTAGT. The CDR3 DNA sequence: TGTGCCAGCAGTGCCGGGGGAGGGGATACGCAGTATTTT. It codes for CASSAGGGDTQYF.

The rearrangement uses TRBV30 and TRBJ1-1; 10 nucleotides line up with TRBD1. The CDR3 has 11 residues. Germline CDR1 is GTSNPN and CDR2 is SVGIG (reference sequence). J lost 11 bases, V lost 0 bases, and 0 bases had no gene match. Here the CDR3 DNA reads TGTGCCTGGAGTGTGGACAGGGGGGCTTTCTTT. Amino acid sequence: CAWSVDRGAFF.

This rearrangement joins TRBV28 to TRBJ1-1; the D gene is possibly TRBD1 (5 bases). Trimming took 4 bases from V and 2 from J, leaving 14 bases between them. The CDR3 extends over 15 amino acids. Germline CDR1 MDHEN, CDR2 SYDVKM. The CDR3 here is CASSSPGRVNTEAFF. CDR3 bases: TGTGCCAGCAGTTCCCCCGGCAGGGTCAACACTGAAGCTTTCTTT.

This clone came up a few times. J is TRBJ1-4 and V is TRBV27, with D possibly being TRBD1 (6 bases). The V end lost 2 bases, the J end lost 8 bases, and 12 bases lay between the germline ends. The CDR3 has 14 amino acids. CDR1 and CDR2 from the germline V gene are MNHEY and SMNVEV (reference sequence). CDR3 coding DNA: TGTGCCAGCAGTTTAGTGGGGGCAGGAGAAAAACTGTTTTTT. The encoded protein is CASSLVGAGEKLFF.

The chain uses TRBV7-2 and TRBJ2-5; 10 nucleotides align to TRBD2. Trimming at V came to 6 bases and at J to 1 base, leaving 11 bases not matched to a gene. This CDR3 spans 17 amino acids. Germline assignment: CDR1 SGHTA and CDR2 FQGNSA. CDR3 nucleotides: TGTGCCAGCAGTCGGGTATCTAGCGGGGGCTCCCAAGAGACCCAGTACTTC. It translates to CASSRVSSGGSQETQYF.

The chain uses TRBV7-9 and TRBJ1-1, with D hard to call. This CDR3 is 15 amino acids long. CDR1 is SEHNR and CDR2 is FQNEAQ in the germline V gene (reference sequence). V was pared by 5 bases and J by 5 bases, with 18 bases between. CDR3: CASSPEWRESTEAFF. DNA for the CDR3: TGTGCCAGCAGCCCTGAATGGCGGGAGTCAACTGAAGCTTTCTTT.

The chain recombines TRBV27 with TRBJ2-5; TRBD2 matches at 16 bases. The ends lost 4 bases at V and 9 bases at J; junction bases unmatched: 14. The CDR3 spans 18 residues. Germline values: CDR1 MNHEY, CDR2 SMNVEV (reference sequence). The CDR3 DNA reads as TGTGCCAGCAGTTCGGGACTAGCGGGGGGGCCCAGGCCCTCGGCCCAGTACTTC. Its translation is CASSSGLAGGPRPSAQYF.

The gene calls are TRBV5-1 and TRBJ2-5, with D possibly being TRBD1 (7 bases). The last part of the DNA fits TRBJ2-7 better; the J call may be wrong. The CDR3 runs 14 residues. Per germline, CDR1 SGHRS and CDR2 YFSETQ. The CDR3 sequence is CASSSAGQTYEQYF. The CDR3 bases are TGCGCCAGCAGCTCGGCGGGACAGACCTACGAGCAGTACTTC.

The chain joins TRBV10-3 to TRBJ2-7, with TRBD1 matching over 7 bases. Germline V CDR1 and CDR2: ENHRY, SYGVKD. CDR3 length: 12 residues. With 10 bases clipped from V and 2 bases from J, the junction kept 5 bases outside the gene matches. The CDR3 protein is CASAGTAYEQYF. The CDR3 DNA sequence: TGTGCCAGCGCCGGGACAGCCTACGAGCAGTACTTC.

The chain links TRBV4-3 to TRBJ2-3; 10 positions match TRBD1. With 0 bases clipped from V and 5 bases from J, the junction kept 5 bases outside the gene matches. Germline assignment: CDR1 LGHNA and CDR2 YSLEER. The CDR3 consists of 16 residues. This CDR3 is CASSQDGTGVLDTQYF. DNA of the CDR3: TGCGCCAGCAGCCAAGATGGGACAGGGGTTTTAGATACGCAGTATTTT.

In DNA form, the CDR3 reads TGCGCCAGCAGCTTGGCAGGGATCATGAACACTGAAGCTTTCTTT. This translates into CASSLAGIMNTEAFF. The V and J genes are TRBV5-1 and TRBJ1-1, with D tentatively TRBD1 (5 bases). V lost 0 bases and J lost 0, with 9 bases in between. CDR1 is SGHRS and CDR2 is YFSETQ in the germline V gene. The CDR3 contains 15 residues.

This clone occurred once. The DNA for the CDR3 is TGTGCCAGCAGCATAACAGGGGGCGATGAGCAGTTCTTC. Translating it yields CASSITGGDEQFF. This sequence joins TRBV9 and TRBJ2-1, with 9 positions matching TRBD1. The CDR3 extends over 13 amino acids. V shed 4 bases and J 8 bases; nucleotides not matched to a gene: 4. Germline CDR1 reads SGDLS; CDR2 reads YYNGEE.

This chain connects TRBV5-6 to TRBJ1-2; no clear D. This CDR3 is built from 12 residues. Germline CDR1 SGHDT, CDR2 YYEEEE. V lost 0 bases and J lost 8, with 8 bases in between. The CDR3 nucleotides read TGTGCCAGCAGCTTGGTTCGCGGAGGCTACACCTTC. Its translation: CASSLVRGGYTF.